A selection of T cell receptor beta chains follows, all from one sample in a study of T cell responses to AZD1222 COVID-19 vaccine. The data were produced by immunoSEQ multiplex PCR, yet TCRdb's version contains in-frame clones alone and is incomplete. The sample lists 100,000 to 150,000 clones; around 90% were seen once. Sample: peripheral blood, taken 28 days after the second dose of the MenACWY control vaccine. These receptors came from an adult who received the MenACWY meningococcal vaccine as a control. CDR3s include the opening cysteine and the closing phenylalanine or tryptophan. A D gene is named only where the DNA matches it firmly. Part of the rows lack a size; the others show once, few, many or a class for expanded clones.

V gene: TRBV21-1
D gene: NA
J gene: TRBJ2-7
clone size: few
CDR3 DNA: TGTGCCAGCAGCAAAGAAGGGGGCGCTAACCGCTCCTACGAGCAGTACTTC
CDR3 protein: CASSKEGGANRSYEQYF

V gene: TRBV3-1/TRBV3-2
D gene: NA
J gene: TRBJ1-3
clone size: NA
CDR3 DNA: TGTGCCAGCAAACCGGAAGGAAACACCATATATTTT
CDR3 protein: CASKPEGNTIYF

V gene: TRBV6-2/TRBV6-3
D gene: NA
J gene: TRBJ1-1
clone size: NA
CDR3 DNA: TGTGCCAGCAGTTACGTGGGTTTTGGCACTGAAGCTTTCTTT
CDR3 protein: CASSYVGFGTEAFF

V gene: TRBV7-9
D gene: TRBD1
J gene: TRBJ2-3
clone size: few
CDR3 DNA: TGTGCCAGCAGCCCGGGACAGGAAAAAACCACAGATACGCAGTATTTT
CDR3 protein: CASSPGQEKTTDTQYF

V gene: TRBV18
D gene: TRBD1
J gene: TRBJ2-7
clone size: NA
CDR3 DNA: TGTGCCAGCTCACAGACAGGGTCCCACGAGCAGTACTTC
CDR3 protein: CASSQTGSHEQYF

V gene: TRBV19
D gene: NA
J gene: TRBJ1-1
clone size: NA
CDR3 DNA: TGTGCCAGTAGTAACCTGTACACTGAAGCTTTCTTT
CDR3 protein: CASSNLYTEAFF

V gene: TRBV19
D gene: TRBD1
J gene: TRBJ1-1
clone size: NA
CDR3 DNA: TGTGCCAGTAGCCGAAGGACCGGGACAGGGAGACCCAACACTGAAGCTTTCTTT
CDR3 protein: CASSRRTGTGRPNTEAFF

V gene: TRBV6-2/TRBV6-3
D gene: NA
J gene: TRBJ1-6
clone size: NA
CDR3 DNA: TGTGCCAGCAGCCTAGGGATGGGGAATTCACCCCTCCACTTT
CDR3 protein: CASSLGMGNSPLHF

V gene: TRBV4-2
D gene: TRBD2
J gene: TRBJ2-5
clone size: NA
CDR3 DNA: TGTGCCAGCAGCGAGGCTAGCGGGAACCAAGAGACCCAGTACTTC
CDR3 protein: CASSEASGNQETQYF

V gene: TRBV3-1/TRBV3-2
D gene: NA
J gene: TRBJ1-3
clone size: NA
CDR3 DNA: TGTGCCAGCAGGGGACAAAGGGGGGACACCATATATTTT
CDR3 protein: CASRGQRGDTIYF

V gene: TRBV18
D gene: TRBD1
J gene: TRBJ1-5
clone size: once
CDR3 DNA: TGTGCCAGCTCACCAGTCAAACAGGGGGGGTGGCCCCAGCATTTT
CDR3 protein: CASSPVKQGGWPQHF

V gene: TRBV23-1
D gene: NA
J gene: TRBJ1-6
clone size: NA
CDR3 DNA: TGCGCCAGCAGTCAATCCCCTTATAATTCACCCCTCCACTTT
CDR3 protein: CASSQSPYNSPLHF

V gene: TRBV7-9
D gene: NA
J gene: TRBJ2-1
clone size: NA
CDR3 DNA: TGTGCCAGCAGTCAGGACTCATACAATGAGCAGTTCTTC
CDR3 protein: CASSQDSYNEQFF

V gene: TRBV6-5
D gene: NA
J gene: TRBJ2-1
clone size: NA
CDR3 DNA: TGTGCCAGTCAGGCTGATGTTAGCCGGGGCAATGAGCAGTTCTTC
CDR3 protein: CASQADVSRGNEQFF

V gene: TRBV27
D gene: NA
J gene: TRBJ1-1
clone size: NA
CDR3 DNA: TGTGCCAGCACCTCACAGGTTCCTAACACTGAAGCTTTCTTT
CDR3 protein: CASTSQVPNTEAFF

V gene: TRBV3-1/TRBV3-2
D gene: NA
J gene: TRBJ2-5
clone size: NA
CDR3 DNA: TGTGCCAGCAGCCAAAACGGACGAGAGACCCAGTACTTC
CDR3 protein: CASSQNGRETQYF

V gene: TRBV7-2
D gene: NA
J gene: TRBJ2-5
clone size: NA
CDR3 DNA: TGTGCCAGCAGCTTTAGCGGAGCTAAGCCCATTCCTCAAGAGACCCAGTACTTC
CDR3 protein: CASSFSGAKPIPQETQYF

V gene: TRBV29-1
D gene: TRBD1
J gene: TRBJ1-2
clone size: NA
CDR3 DNA: TGCAGCTTCGGGACAGACGGGGGCTACACCTTC
CDR3 protein: CSFGTDGGYTF

V gene: TRBV28
D gene: TRBD1
J gene: TRBJ1-2
clone size: once
CDR3 DNA: TGTGCCAGCAGGGACCGGACAGGCCTCGAGGGCTATGGCTACACCTTC
CDR3 protein: CASRDRTGLEGYGYTF